The T cell receptor (beta chain) under discussion was sequenced for a study of blood T cell repertoires in COVID-19. Background on the study: Samples of COVID-19 (acute and convalescent) were obtained from the United States, Italy and Spain.

This clone showed up just once. Original data processing: Amplification with reference gene primers provided the estimates of nucleated cell counts. Sequenced by immunoSEQ multiplex PCR; TCRdb stores in-frame clones only, minus some. V, J and clone size reflect that table, while D and trimming were determined from the DNA. The sample shows around 150,000 clones, around 73% of them seen only once. Trimming cost V 2 bases and J 2 bases, with 13 bases left between them. Germline-derived CDR1 and CDR2 are MDHEN and SYDVKM. The CDR3 is made up of 15 amino acids. The sequence was obtained from a man between 60 and 70 years old who had recovered from COVID-19. Material for sequencing was peripheral blood. This sequence joins TRBV28 and TRBJ2-7, with D maybe TRBD1 (5 bases). The CDR3 DNA sequence: TGTGCCAGCAGTTTAAGTACCCAGGGCCCCTACGAGCAGTACTTC. Translated: CASSLSTQGPYEQYF.